The rows below give T cell receptor beta chains drawn from one sample of a study of T cells in Graves' hyperthyroidism and ophthalmopathy. TCRdb re-analysed the multiplex PCR reads in MiXCR, keeping a single row per CDR3 protein. Altogether 270,000 or so distinct CDR3 sequences are present, 12% to 15% being singletons, with the ten largest covering around 30%. Sequenced sample: blood. These receptors were taken from a woman between 45 and 60 years old with Graves' hyperthyroidism that later progressed to Graves' ophthalmopathy. CDR3s include the opening cysteine and the closing phenylalanine or tryptophan. Fields, in order: V gene, clone size, J gene, D gene, CDR3 DNA, CDR3 protein. A D gene is named only where the DNA matches it firmly. Expanded clones get a size class; other rows say once, few or many, or leave the size out.

>TRBV20-1|few|TRBJ2-7|.
TGCAGTGCTAGTTCTGACCGTTACGAGCAGTACTTC
CSASSDRYEQYF
>TRBV5-5|.|TRBJ2-4|.
TGTGCCAGCAGCGGCGTGCCCGGGCCAGGGGGGGAAAACATTCAGTACTTC
CASSGVPGPGGENIQYF
>TRBV27|many|TRBJ1-1|.
TGTGCCAGCAGTTTCGTCGGGGCTGAAGCTTTCTTT
CASSFVGAEAFF
>TRBV7-8|few|TRBJ1-5|TRBD1
TGTGCCAGCAGCTCCTATTCGACAGGGGGGAACAATCAGCCCCAGCATTTT
CASSSYSTGGNNQPQHF
>TRBV15|many|TRBJ2-7|.
TGTGCCACCAGCAGAGAAGCCGGACTCTACGAGCAGTACTTC
CATSREAGLYEQYF
>TRBV27|few|TRBJ2-7|TRBD2
TGTGCCAGCAGCGGACTAGCGGGATCCGAGCAGTACTTC
CASSGLAGSEQYF
>TRBV27|many|TRBJ1-4|TRBD1
TGTGCCAGCAGTTCCCTCCGACAGGGGAATAATGAAAAACTGTTTTTT
CASSSLRQGNNEKLFF
>TRBV5-1|few|TRBJ2-1|TRBD1
TGCGTCAGCAGCCAACAGGGGCAGTGGCGGGTCCCTTACGATGAGCAGTTCTTC
CVSSQQGQWRVPYDEQFF
>TRBV10-3|.|TRBJ1-1|.
TGTGCCAGCCTTAGGGGGGCGAACACTGAAGCTTTCTTT
CASLRGANTEAFF
>TRBV3-1|many|TRBJ2-2|.
TGTGCCAGCAGTCGTCTGAAGGGGGAGCTGTTTTTT
CASSRLKGELFF
>TRBV20-1|many|TRBJ2-7|.
TGCAGTGCTAGCCCGGGACCACTGGAGCAGTACTTC
CSASPGPLEQYF
>TRBV11-2|few|TRBJ1-2|.
TGTGCCAGCAGCCTCAGCGTTGGTTCTTCAGCTGGCTACACCTTC
CASSLSVGSSAGYTF
>TRBV5-1|.|TRBJ1-2|TRBD1
TGCGCCAGCAGCCACACCTACTCCGGGACAGATGGCTACACCTTC
CASSHTYSGTDGYTF